A selection of T cell receptor beta chains follows, all from one sample in a study of patients and donors after allogeneic stem cell transplantation. Each CDR3 protein is one row after TCRdb ran MiXCR on the RT-PCR reads. Here the sample spans approximately 160,000 distinct CDR3 sequences, about 29% being singletons. Sequenced sample: blood, either unsorted or a sorted T cell fraction (not recorded which). The receptors originated from a human donor who was either an allogeneic HSCT recipient or a stem cell or donor lymphocyte infusion donor (not recorded which). It is not recorded whose cells these are; they may come from a transplant donor. Both conserved end residues are part of each CDR3. A D gene is named only where the DNA matches it firmly. The size entry is marked missing in some rows and otherwise reads once, few, many or a size class.

size	V	D	J	CDR3	DNA
-	TRBV13	-	TRBJ2-6	CASSQRDGANVLTF	TGTGCCAGCAGCCAACGGGATGGGGCCAACGTCCTGACTTTC
-	TRBV7-6	TRBD1	TRBJ2-2	CASSKGQGATGELFF	TGTGCCAGCAGCAAGGGACAGGGGGCCACCGGGGAGCTGTTTTTT
-	TRBV7-2	-	TRBJ1-2	CASSADRPDGYTF	TGTGCCAGCAGCGCCGACAGGCCGGATGGCTACACCTTC
-	TRBV7-2	TRBD2	TRBJ2-2	CASSWLAGSWGGELFF	TGTGCCAGCAGCTGGCTAGCGGGATCTTGGGGCGGGGAGCTGTTTTTT
-	TRBV25-1	-	TRBJ1-1	CATAGGALEAFF	TGTGCCACGGCCGGGGGAGCCTTAGAAGCTTTCTTT
-	TRBV2	TRBD1	TRBJ2-1	CASTRPGTGVLRQFF	TGTGCCAGCACTAGACCCGGGACAGGGGTCCTTCGGCAGTTCTTC
few	TRBV27	-	TRBJ2-3	CASCSSTDTQYF	TGTGCCAGCTGCTCTAGCACAGATACGCAGTATTTT
few	TRBV7-2	-	TRBJ1-2	CASSLEDKNYGYTF	TGTGCCAGCAGCTTAGAGGACAAGAACTATGGCTACACCTTC
-	TRBV29-1	-	TRBJ2-1	CSVRPSSYNEQFF	TGCAGCGTTCGACCAAGCTCCTACAATGAGCAGTTCTTC
-	TRBV10-3	TRBD1	TRBJ1-3	CAIRGDSGNTIYF	TGTGCCATCAGGGGGGACAGTGGAAACACCATATATTTT
few	TRBV10-3	TRBD1	TRBJ1-2	CAIMGQGANGYTF	TGTGCCATCATGGGACAGGGGGCGAATGGCTACACCTTC
few	TRBV11-2	TRBD1	TRBJ1-2	CASSLRGQGHYGYTF	TGTGCCAGCAGCCTCAGGGGACAGGGACACTATGGCTACACCTTC
-	TRBV5-1	-	TRBJ2-1	CASSFLLASSYNEQFF	TGCGCCAGCAGCTTCCTACTAGCCAGCTCCTACAATGAGCAGTTCTTC
few	TRBV10-3	-	TRBJ2-7	CAISELDREATSGSYEQYF	TGTGCCATCAGTGAGTTAGACAGGGAAGCAACTAGCGGATCCTACGAGCAGTACTTC
few	TRBV5-1	TRBD2	TRBJ2-1	CASRSGLGHNEQFF	TGCGCCAGCAGGTCGGGACTAGGGCACAATGAGCAGTTCTTC
-	TRBV18	TRBD1	TRBJ2-1	CASSPRTGRKEQFF	TGTGCCAGCTCACCCCGGACAGGGCGTAAAGAGCAGTTCTTC
-	TRBV6-5	TRBD1	TRBJ1-5	CASSYSGTGNQPQHF	TGTGCCAGCAGTTACTCCGGGACAGGTAATCAGCCCCAGCATTTT
few	TRBV6-1	-	TRBJ1-5	CASSEYWGNNQPQHF	TGTGCCAGCAGTGAATACTGGGGTAACAATCAGCCCCAGCATTTT
once	TRBV4-2	-	TRBJ2-1	CASSPRGGLSYNEQFF	TGTGCCAGCAGCCCACGGGGCGGTCTATCCTACAATGAGCAGTTCTTC
-	TRBV5-5	-	TRBJ2-7	CASSGFMNEQYF	TGTGCCAGCAGCGGGTTCATGAACGAGCAGTACTTC
-	TRBV4-3	-	TRBJ2-1	CASSQVILGGASVEQFF	TGCGCCAGCAGCCAAGTAATCCTAGGGGGGGCAAGTGTTGAGCAGTTCTTC
-	TRBV5-5	-	TRBJ1-6	CASRYREVSVSPLHF	TGTGCCAGCAGGTACAGGGAGGTTTCCGTTTCACCCCTCCACTTT
few	TRBV10-1	-	TRBJ1-2	CASSDNYGYTF	TGCGCCAGCAGTGACAATTATGGCTACACCTTC
few	TRBV6-6	-	TRBJ1-5	CAGGTGPNQPQHF	TGTGCCGGGGGAACAGGGCCCAATCAGCCCCAGCATTTT
-	TRBV5-1	TRBD1	TRBJ2-5	CASSLPQGTGETQYF	TGCGCCAGCAGCCTACCACAGGGGACCGGGGAGACCCAGTACTTC
once	TRBV5-4	-	TRBJ2-7	CASSSRDGTHEQYF	TGTGCCAGCAGCTCTCGGGACGGGACGCACGAGCAGTACTTC
-	TRBV12-3/TRBV12-4	-	TRBJ1-2	CASSLFAYGYTF	TGTGCCAGCAGTTTATTTGCCTATGGCTACACCTTC
-	TRBV7-2	-	TRBJ1-2	CASSIGGAGGYTF	TGTGCCAGCAGCATTGGGGGCGCGGGGGGCTACACCTTC
-	TRBV5-4	TRBD1	TRBJ1-2	CASSLDRGSYTF	TGTGCCAGCAGCTTGGACAGGGGGAGCTACACCTTC
-	TRBV6-2/TRBV6-3	TRBD2	TRBJ2-7	CAIARAGTREQYF	TGTGCCATCGCGCGCGCCGGGACTAGAGAGCAGTACTTC
few	TRBV10-3	TRBD2	TRBJ2-1	CAISESRGWTSYEQFF	TGTGCCATCAGTGAGTCTCGGGGATGGACTAGCTATGAGCAGTTCTTC
few	TRBV2	TRBD2	TRBJ2-1	CARGTSGLEERQFF	TGTGCCAGGGGGACTAGCGGGCTCGAGGAGCGGCAGTTCTTC
-	TRBV5-1	-	TRBJ2-1	CASSFMGEQFF	TGCGCCAGCAGCTTTATGGGTGAGCAGTTCTTC
-	TRBV9	-	TRBJ2-4	CASSVEDKNIQYF	TGTGCCAGCAGCGTAGAGGACAAAAACATTCAGTACTTC
few	TRBV18	-	TRBJ1-1	CASSPLGGATEAFF	TGTGCCAGCTCACCCCTAGGAGGGGCTACTGAAGCTTTCTTT
-	TRBV5-1	-	TRBJ2-1	CASSFTGNEQFF	TGCGCCAGCAGCTTTACAGGGAATGAGCAGTTCTTC
few	TRBV20-1	-	TRBJ1-5	CSAREFAATGNQPQHF	TGCAGTGCTAGAGAATTCGCCGCAACAGGGAATCAGCCCCAGCATTTT
once	TRBV28	-	TRBJ1-3	CASITSGNTIYF	TGTGCCAGTATTACCTCTGGAAACACCATATATTTT
-	TRBV12-3/TRBV12-4	-	TRBJ2-3	CASRVAIGADTQYF	TGTGCCAGCAGGGTAGCGATTGGGGCAGATACGCAGTATTTT
few	TRBV11-2	-	TRBJ2-1	CATPGPGLNEQFF	TGTGCCACCCCAGGGCCGGGGCTCAATGAGCAGTTCTTC
-	TRBV28	TRBD2	TRBJ2-3	CASSDGTSGTDTQYF	TGTGCCAGCAGTGACGGGACTAGCGGCACAGATACGCAGTATTTT
many	TRBV7-2	TRBD1	TRBJ1-2	CASSNKPGQGYTF	TGTGCCAGCAGCAACAAACCGGGACAGGGCTACACCTTC
-	TRBV6-6	-	TRBJ1-3	CASSYRQGFSGNTIYF	TGTGCCAGCAGTTACAGGCAGGGCTTCTCTGGAAACACCATATATTTT
medium-sized	TRBV18	-	TRBJ1-1	CASSPGLNTEAFF	TGTGCCAGCAGCCCCGGACTGAACACTGAAGCTTTCTTT
-	TRBV10-3	-	TRBJ1-1	CAISELGGFEAFF	TGTGCCATCAGTGAGCTAGGGGGGTTTGAAGCTTTCTTT
-	TRBV4-3	-	TRBJ2-7	CASSQEAREGQYF	TGCGCCAGCAGCCAAGAAGCGCGGGAAGGGCAGTACTTC
few	TRBV28	-	TRBJ2-5	CATGGETQYF	TGTGCCACAGGAGGGGAGACCCAGTACTTC
-	TRBV24-1	-	TRBJ2-3	CATSDFRGSTDTQYF	TGTGCCACTAGTGATTTTCGGGGGAGCACAGATACGCAGTATTTT
few	TRBV29-1	-	TRBJ2-3	CSVVTGRGTDTQYF	TGCAGCGTGGTGACAGGGAGGGGGACAGATACGCAGTATTTT
few	TRBV7-9	TRBD1	TRBJ1-1	CASSFGQGATEAFF	TGTGCCAGCAGCTTTGGACAGGGGGCGACTGAAGCTTTCTTT
few	TRBV19	-	TRBJ2-5	CASIAGTGTQYF	TGTGCCAGTATTGCCGGTACCGGGACCCAGTACTTC
many	TRBV7-2	-	TRBJ1-2	CASSLGTADGYTF	TGTGCCAGCAGCTTAGGGACAGCGGATGGCTACACCTTC
-	TRBV15	-	TRBJ1-5	CATSRDQGTAMAQHF	TGTGCCACCAGCAGAGATCAAGGGACCGCTATGGCCCAGCATTTT
-	TRBV7-3	-	TRBJ2-3	CASSLDADTQYF	TGTGCCAGCAGCTTAGATGCAGATACGCAGTATTTT
-	TRBV7-3	TRBD2	TRBJ2-1	CASSPQREAYNEQFF	TGTGCCAGCAGCCCCCAGCGGGAGGCATACAATGAGCAGTTCTTC